This T cell receptor (beta chain) emerged from a study of blood T cell repertoires in COVID-19. Study details: Sources were T cells, B-cell-depleted T cells, or PBMCs; the material itself was cDNA or gDNA.

Seattle's enrolled individuals joined amid active infection and were then monitored longitudinally. With V trimmed by 5 bases and J by 2 bases, 5 bases remained unmatched. The germline V gene has CDR1 SGHRS and CDR2 YFSETQ. The CDR3 has 14 amino acids. Clones were sequenced by immunoSEQ multiplex PCR, and TCRdb holds only the in-frame ones, with some missing. The data contain 85,000 to 120,000 clones, 76% of them singletons. This clone was seen a few times. Sequencing was performed on peripheral blood. The sequence derives from an older man with COVID-19, enrolled during active disease. This sequence joins TRBV5-1 and TRBJ1-2; 8 bases map to TRBD1. The DNA for the CDR3 is TGCGCCAGCAGTTTCCAGGGGGCCAACTATGGCTACACCTTC. Its translation is CASSFQGANYGYTF.